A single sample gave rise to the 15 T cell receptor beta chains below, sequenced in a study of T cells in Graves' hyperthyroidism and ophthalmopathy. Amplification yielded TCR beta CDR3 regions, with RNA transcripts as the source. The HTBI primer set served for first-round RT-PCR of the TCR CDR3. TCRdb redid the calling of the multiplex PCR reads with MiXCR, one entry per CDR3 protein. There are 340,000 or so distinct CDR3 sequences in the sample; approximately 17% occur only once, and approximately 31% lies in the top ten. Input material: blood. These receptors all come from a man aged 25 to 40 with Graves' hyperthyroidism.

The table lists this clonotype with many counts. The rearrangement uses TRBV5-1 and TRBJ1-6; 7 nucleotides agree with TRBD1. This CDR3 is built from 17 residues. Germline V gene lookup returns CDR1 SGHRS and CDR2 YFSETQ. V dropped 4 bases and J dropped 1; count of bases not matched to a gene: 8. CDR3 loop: CASSRFDRASYNSPLHF. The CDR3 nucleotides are TGCGCCAGCAGCCGATTTGACAGGGCATCCTATAATTCACCCCTCCACTTT.

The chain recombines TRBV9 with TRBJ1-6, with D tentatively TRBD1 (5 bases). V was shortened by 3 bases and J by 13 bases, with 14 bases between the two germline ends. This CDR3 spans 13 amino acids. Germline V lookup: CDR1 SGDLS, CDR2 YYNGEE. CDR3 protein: CASSAGPDFPLHF. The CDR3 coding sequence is TGTGCCAGCAGCGCGGGACCGGACTTTCCCCTCCACTTT.

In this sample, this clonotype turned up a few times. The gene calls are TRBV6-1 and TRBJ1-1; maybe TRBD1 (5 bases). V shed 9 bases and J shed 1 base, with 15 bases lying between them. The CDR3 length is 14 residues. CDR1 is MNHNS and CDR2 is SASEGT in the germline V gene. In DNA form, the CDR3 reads TGTGCCAGTTTCTTTGGGACTTGGAACACTGAAGCTTTCTTT. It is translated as CASFFGTWNTEAFF.

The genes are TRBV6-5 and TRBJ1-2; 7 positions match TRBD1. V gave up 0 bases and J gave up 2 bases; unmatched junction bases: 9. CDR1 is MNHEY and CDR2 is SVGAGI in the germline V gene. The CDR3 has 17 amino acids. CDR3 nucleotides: TGTGCCAGCAGTTACTCGAGTAAAGGGGGCGGAAACTATGGCTACACCTTC. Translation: CASSYSSKGGGNYGYTF.

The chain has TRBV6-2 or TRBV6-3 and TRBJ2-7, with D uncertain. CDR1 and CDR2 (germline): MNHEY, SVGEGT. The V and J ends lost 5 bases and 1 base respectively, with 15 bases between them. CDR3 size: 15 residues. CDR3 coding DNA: TGTGCCAGCAGTCACGACACTACTGCTTCCTACGAGCAGTACTTC. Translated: CASSHDTTASYEQYF.

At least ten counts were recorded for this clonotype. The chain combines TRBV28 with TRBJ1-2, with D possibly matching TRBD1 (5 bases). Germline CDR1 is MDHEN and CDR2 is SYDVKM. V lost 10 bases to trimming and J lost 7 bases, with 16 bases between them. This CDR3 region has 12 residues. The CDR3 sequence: CATMGRRGGYTF. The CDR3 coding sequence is TGTGCCACCATGGGGCGAAGGGGTGGCTACACCTTC.

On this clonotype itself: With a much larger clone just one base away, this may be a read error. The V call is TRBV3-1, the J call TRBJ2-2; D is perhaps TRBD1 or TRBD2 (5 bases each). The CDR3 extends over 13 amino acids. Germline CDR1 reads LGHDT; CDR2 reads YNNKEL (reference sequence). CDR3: CASSPLGEGERFF. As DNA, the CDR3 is TGTGCCAGCAGCCCACTGGGGGAAGGGGAGCGGTTTTTT.

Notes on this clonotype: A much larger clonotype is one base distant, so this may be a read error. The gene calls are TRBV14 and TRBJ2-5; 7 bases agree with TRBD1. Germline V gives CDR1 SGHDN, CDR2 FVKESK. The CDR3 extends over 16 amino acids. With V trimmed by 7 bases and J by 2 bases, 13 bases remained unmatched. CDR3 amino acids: CASIHKKDRAQETQYF. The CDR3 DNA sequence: TGTGCCAGCATCCACAAAAAAGACAGGGCTCAAGAGACCCAGTACTTC.

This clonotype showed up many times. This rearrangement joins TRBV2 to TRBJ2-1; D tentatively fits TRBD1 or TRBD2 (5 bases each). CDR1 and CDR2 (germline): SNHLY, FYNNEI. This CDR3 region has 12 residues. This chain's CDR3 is CATSRDVNEQFF. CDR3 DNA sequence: TGTGCTACGAGTCGGGACGTGAATGAGCAGTTCTTC. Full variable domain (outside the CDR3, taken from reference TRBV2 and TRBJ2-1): EPEVTQTPSHQVTQMGQEVILRCVPISNHLYFYWYRQILGQKVEFLVSFYNNEISEKSEIFDDQFSVERPDGSNFTLKIRSTKLEDSAMYFCATSRDVNEQFFGPGTRLTVL.

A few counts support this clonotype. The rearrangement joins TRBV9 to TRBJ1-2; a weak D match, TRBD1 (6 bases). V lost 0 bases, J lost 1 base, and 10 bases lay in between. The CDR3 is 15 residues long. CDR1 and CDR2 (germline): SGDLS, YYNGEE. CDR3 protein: CASSVGGHSNYGYTF. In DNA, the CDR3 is TGTGCCAGCAGCGTAGGGGGACACAGTAACTATGGCTACACCTTC.

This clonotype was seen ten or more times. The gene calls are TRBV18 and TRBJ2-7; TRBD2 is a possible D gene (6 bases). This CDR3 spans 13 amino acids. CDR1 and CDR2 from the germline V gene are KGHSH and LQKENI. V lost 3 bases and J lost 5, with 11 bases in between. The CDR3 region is CASSPRREDEQYF. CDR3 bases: TGTGCCAGCTCACCGCGTAGGGAGGACGAGCAGTACTTC.

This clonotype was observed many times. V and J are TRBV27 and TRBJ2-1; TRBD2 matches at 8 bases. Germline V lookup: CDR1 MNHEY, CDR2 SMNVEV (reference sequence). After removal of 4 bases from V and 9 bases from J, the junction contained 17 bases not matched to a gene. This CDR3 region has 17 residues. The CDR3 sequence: CASSSPRAGGSFTEQFF. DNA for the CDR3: TGTGCCAGCAGTTCTCCCCGGGCGGGAGGAAGTTTCACTGAGCAGTTCTTC.

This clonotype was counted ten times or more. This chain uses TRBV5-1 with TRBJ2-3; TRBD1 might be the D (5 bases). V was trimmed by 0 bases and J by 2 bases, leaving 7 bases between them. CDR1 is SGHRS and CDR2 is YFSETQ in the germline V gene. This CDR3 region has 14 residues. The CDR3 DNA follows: TGCGCCAGCAGCTTGGGACAGACCACAGATACGCAGTATTTT. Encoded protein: CASSLGQTTDTQYF.

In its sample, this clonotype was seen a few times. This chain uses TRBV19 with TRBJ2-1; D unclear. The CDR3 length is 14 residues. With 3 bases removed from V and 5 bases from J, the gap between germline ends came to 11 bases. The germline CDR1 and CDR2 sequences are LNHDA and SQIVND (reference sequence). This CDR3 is CASSIGQNNNEQFF. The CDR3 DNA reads TGTGCCAGTAGTATCGGCCAGAACAACAATGAGCAGTTCTTC.

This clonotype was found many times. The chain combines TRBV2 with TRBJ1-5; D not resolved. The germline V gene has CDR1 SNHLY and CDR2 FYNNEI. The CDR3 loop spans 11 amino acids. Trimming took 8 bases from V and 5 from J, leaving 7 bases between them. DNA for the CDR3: TGTGCCAGCGAGGAAGATCAGCCCCAGCATTTT. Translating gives CASEEDQPQHF.